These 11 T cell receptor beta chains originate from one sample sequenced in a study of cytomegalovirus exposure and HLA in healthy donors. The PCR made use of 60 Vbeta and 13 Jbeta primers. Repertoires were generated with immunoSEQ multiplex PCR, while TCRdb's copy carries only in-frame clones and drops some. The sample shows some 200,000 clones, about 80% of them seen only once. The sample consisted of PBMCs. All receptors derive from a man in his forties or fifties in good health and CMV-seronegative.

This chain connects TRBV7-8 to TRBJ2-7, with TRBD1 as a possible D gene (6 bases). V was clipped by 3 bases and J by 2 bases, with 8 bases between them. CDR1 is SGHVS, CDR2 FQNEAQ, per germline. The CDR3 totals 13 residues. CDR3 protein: CASSLQGTYEQYF. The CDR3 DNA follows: TGTGCCAGCAGCTTGCAGGGGACCTACGAGCAGTACTTC.

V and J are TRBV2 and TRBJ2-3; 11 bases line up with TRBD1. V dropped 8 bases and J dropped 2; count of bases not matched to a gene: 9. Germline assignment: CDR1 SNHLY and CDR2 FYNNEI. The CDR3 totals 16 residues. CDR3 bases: TGTGCCAGCCAGAGCCTGGACAGGGGGCCCACAGATACGCAGTATTTT. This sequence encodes CASQSLDRGPTDTQYF.

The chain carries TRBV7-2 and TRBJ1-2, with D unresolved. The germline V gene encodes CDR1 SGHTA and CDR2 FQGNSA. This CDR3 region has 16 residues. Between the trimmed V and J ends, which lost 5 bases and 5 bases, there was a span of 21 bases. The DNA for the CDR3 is TGTGCCAGCAGCCCGGGTAATCCTTCTTGGTCTTATGGCTACACCTTC. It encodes CASSPGNPSWSYGYTF.

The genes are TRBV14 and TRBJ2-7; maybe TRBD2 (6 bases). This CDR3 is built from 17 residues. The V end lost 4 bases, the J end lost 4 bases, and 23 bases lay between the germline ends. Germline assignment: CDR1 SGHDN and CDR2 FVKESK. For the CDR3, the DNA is TGTGCCAGCAGCCTACGAACAGAGGCGGGGCGAGGGTACGAGCAGTACTTC. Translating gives CASSLRTEAGRGYEQYF.

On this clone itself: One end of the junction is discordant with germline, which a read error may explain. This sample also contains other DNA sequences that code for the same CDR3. CDR3: CASRSLEGDTEAFF. The CDR3 DNA is TGCGCCAGCAGGTCCCTCGAGGGCGACACTGAAGCTTTCTTT. This rearrangement joins TRBV6-6 to TRBJ1-1; D gene unclear. The CDR3 is 14 residues long. The germline CDR1 and CDR2 sequences are MNHNY and SVGAGI (reference sequence).

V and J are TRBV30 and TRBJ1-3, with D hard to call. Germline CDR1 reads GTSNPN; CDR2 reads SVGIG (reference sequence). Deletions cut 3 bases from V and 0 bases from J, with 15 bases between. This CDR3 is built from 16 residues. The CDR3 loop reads CAWSRGQLISGNTIYF. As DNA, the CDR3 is TGTGCCTGGAGCAGAGGGCAGCTCATCTCTGGAAACACCATATATTTT.

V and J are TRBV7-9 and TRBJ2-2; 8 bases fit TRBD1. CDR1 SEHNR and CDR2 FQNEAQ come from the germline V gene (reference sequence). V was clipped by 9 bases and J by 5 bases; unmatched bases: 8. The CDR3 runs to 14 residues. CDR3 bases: TGTGCCAGTTCGGGGACAGGAGCTACCGGGGAGCTGTTTTTT. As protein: CASSGTGATGELFF.

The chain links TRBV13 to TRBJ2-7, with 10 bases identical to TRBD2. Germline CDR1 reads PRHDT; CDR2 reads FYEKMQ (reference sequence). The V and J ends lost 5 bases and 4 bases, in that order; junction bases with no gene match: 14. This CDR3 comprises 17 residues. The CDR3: CASSPHKLAGMIYEQYF. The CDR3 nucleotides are TGTGCCAGCAGCCCTCACAAACTAGCGGGAATGATATACGAGCAGTACTTC.

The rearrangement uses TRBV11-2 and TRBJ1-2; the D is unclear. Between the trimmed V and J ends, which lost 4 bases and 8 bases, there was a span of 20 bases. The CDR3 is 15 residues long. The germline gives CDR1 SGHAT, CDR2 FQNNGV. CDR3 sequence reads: CASSSMTGISGGYTF. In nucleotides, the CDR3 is TGTGCCAGCAGCTCAATGACCGGAATATCGGGGGGCTACACCTTC.

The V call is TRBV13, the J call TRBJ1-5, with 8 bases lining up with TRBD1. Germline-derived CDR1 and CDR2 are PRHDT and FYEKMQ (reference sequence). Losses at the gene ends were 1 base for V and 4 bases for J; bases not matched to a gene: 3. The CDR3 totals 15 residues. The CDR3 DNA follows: TGTGCCAGCAGCTTAGCAGGGGGCTGGAATCAGCCCCAGCATTTT. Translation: CASSLAGGWNQPQHF.

The CDR3 DNA sequence: TGTGCCAGCAGCGTTAGCGGGAGGGCCGGGAATGAGCAGTTCTTC. Translation gives CASSVSGRAGNEQFF. The chain links TRBV9 to TRBJ2-1; 11 nucleotides line up with TRBD2. Germline values: CDR1 SGDLS, CDR2 YYNGEE. V gave up 2 bases and J gave up 7 bases; unmatched junction bases: 5. The CDR3 is 15 amino acids.